This passage covers 28 T cell receptor beta chains from one sample sequenced in a study of blood T cell repertoires in COVID-19. Profiled with immunoSEQ multiplex PCR; TCRdb holds only in-frame clones, not every one. The profile covers approximately 230,000 clones, with around 88% appearing a single time and 3.5% to 4.5% taken by the ten largest. The sequenced sample consisted of PBMCs or T cells enriched from blood (not recorded which). Every receptor here comes from a woman in her 30s who had recovered from COVID-19.

The genes are TRBV7-2 and TRBJ2-3, with D unresolved. Germline V lookup: CDR1 SGHTA, CDR2 FQGNSA. V was shortened by 6 bases and J by 5 bases, with 15 bases between the two germline ends. This CDR3 is built from 14 residues. For the CDR3, the DNA is TGTGCCAGCAGTCTCAGCTATCAGCGAGATACGCAGTATTTT. Residues: CASSLSYQRDTQYF. Looking up the rest from reference TRBV7-2 and TRBJ2-3 gives the full variable domain: GAGVSQSPSNKVTEKGKDVELRCDPISGHTALYWYRQSLGQGLEFLIYFQGNSAPDKSGLPSDRFSAERTGGSVSTLTIQRTQQEDSAVYLCASSLSYQRDTQYFGPGTRLTVL.

The genes are TRBV3-1 (or the pseudogene TRBV3-2) and TRBJ2-7; 11 bases align to TRBD2. The CDR3 runs to 16 residues. Per germline, CDR1 LGHDT and CDR2 YNNKEL (reference sequence). V lost 2 bases to trimming and J lost 4 bases; unmatched junction nucleotides: 7. DNA of the CDR3: TGTGCCAGCAGCCAATTTAGCGGGAGGGCCGGATACGAGCAGTACTTC. Translating gives CASSQFSGRAGYEQYF.

This clone was picked up one time. The rearrangement joins TRBV19 to TRBJ1-4; TRBD1 is a possible D gene (6 bases). The V and J ends lost 6 bases and 8 bases respectively, with 16 bases between them. The germline V gene encodes CDR1 LNHDA and CDR2 SQIVND (reference sequence). The CDR3 is made up of 14 amino acids. The DNA of the CDR3 is TGTGCCAGTAGCAACAGGGTTGTTGGAGAAAAACTGTTTTTT. Its protein product is CASSNRVVGEKLFF. The full variable domain, with the rest looked up from reference TRBV19 and TRBJ1-4, is DGGITQSPKYLFRKEGQNVTLSCEQNLNHDAMYWYRQDPGQGLRLIYYSQIVNDFQKGDIAEGYSVSREKKESFPLTVTSAQKNPTAFYLCASSNRVVGEKLFFGSGTQLSVL.

The V gene is TRBV9, the J gene TRBJ1-1, with D unresolved. Germline lookup yields CDR1 SGDLS and CDR2 YYNGEE. V lost 3 bases to trimming and J lost 0 bases, with 9 bases between them. The length of the CDR3 is 14 residues. The CDR3 sequence: CASSANPMNTEAFF. The CDR3 nucleotides read TGTGCCAGCAGCGCTAACCCCATGAACACTGAAGCTTTCTTT.

CDR3 coding DNA: TGCAGCGTTGGAGAACGGGACAGGGGGAACAATGAGCAGTTCTTC. Translated, it gives CSVGERDRGNNEQFF. The rearrangement links TRBV29-1 to TRBJ2-1, with 11 bases aligning to TRBD1. Trimming removed 4 bases from V and 5 bases from J; junction bases left unmatched: 7. Looked up from germline, CDR1 is SQVTM and CDR2 is ANQGSEA. The CDR3 spans 15 residues.

The gene calls are TRBV11-1 and TRBJ2-5; 12 positions agree with TRBD1. Losses at the gene ends were 5 bases for V and 5 bases for J; bases not matched to a gene: 6. Germline lookup yields CDR1 SGHAT and CDR2 FQDESV (reference sequence). The CDR3 runs to 15 residues. This CDR3 reads CASSTRDRGQETQYF. In DNA form, the CDR3 reads TGTGCCAGCAGCACCCGGGACAGGGGGCAGGAGACCCAGTACTTC.

The V and J genes are TRBV19 and TRBJ2-7, with 8 bases that match TRBD1. The V and J ends lost 3 bases and 6 bases, in that order; junction bases with no gene match: 10. The CDR3 has 15 amino acids. The germline V gene encodes CDR1 LNHDA and CDR2 SQIVND (reference sequence). DNA of the CDR3: TGTGCCAGTAGTATTAGCAGGACAGGGCGGGGCGAGCAGTACTTC. Amino acid sequence: CASSISRTGRGEQYF.

The V gene is TRBV6-5, the J gene TRBJ2-1, with D perhaps TRBD2 (5 bases). V was trimmed by 4 bases and J by 2 bases, leaving 12 bases between them. The CDR3 extends over 15 amino acids. Germline-derived CDR1 and CDR2 are MNHEY and SVGAGI. The CDR3 loop reads CASSSVGEAYNEQFF. The CDR3 DNA is TGTGCCAGCAGTTCCGTGGGAGAGGCCTACAATGAGCAGTTCTTC.

This clone appeared once. The chain couples TRBV19 to TRBJ1-1; 8 bases map to TRBD1. V lost 6 bases and J lost 4; bases outside the gene matches: 13. This CDR3 spans 16 amino acids. Germline V gives CDR1 LNHDA, CDR2 SQIVND (reference sequence). This CDR3 is CASSRRLDRGSTEAFF. The CDR3 DNA is TGTGCCAGTAGCCGAAGATTAGACAGGGGCAGCACTGAAGCTTTCTTT.

The J gene is TRBJ2-7, the V gene TRBV5-5; 7 nucleotides match TRBD1. The CDR3 has 15 amino acids. Germline assignment: CDR1 SGHKS and CDR2 YYEKEE (reference sequence). With V trimmed by 4 bases and J by 4 bases, 11 bases remained unmatched. The CDR3 is CASSHTTGYAYEQYF. The CDR3, as DNA: TGTGCCAGCAGCCATACGACAGGGTATGCGTACGAGCAGTACTTC.

J is TRBJ2-4 and V is TRBV6-5; 9 positions agree with TRBD2. This CDR3 contains 13 residues. Unmatched junction bases numbered 3, after V lost 6 bases and J lost 6 bases. The germline V gene has CDR1 MNHEY and CDR2 SVGAGI. The CDR3 reads CASRTSGGNIQYF. The CDR3 DNA reads as TGTGCCAGCAGGACTAGCGGAGGAAACATTCAGTACTTC.

This rearrangement joins TRBV4-2 to TRBJ2-1, with 10 bases matching TRBD2. Germline CDR1 LGHNA, CDR2 YNFKEQ. Losses at the gene ends were 0 bases for V and 9 bases for J; bases not matched to a gene: 8. The CDR3 runs to 16 residues. The CDR3 DNA reads as TGTGCCAGCAGCCAAGACCTGCTAGCGGGGGTGGGTGAGCAGTTCTTC. Amino acid sequence: CASSQDLLAGVGEQFF.

V gene TRBV7-9 combines with J gene TRBJ1-5; 7 nucleotides agree with TRBD1. Germline CDR1 is SEHNR and CDR2 is FQNEAQ (reference sequence). The CDR3 runs to 17 residues. V was pared by 4 bases and J by 0 bases, with 9 bases of the junction left unmatched. The CDR3 coding sequence is TGTGCCAGCAGCTCCGGAAGGGACAGAGCTAGCAATCAGCCCCAGCATTTT. This sequence encodes CASSSGRDRASNQPQHF. Combining the CDR3 with reference TRBV7-9 and TRBJ1-5 gives the whole variable domain DTGVSQNPRHKITKRGQNVTFRCDPISEHNRLYWYRQTLGQGPEFLTYFQNEAQLEKSRLLSDRFSAERPKGSFSTLEIQRTEQGDSAMYLCASSSGRDRASNQPQHFGDGTRLSIL.

CDR3 bases: TGTGCCAGCAGCTTAGTTCCGGGACTAGCTTCCCACGAGCAGTACTTC. Its translation: CASSLVPGLASHEQYF. This rearrangement joins TRBV7-6 to TRBJ2-7; 9 bases agree with TRBD2. CDR1 SGHVS and CDR2 FNYEAQ come from the germline V gene. CDR3 size: 16 residues. With V trimmed by 1 base and J by 5 bases, 9 bases remained unmatched.

This clone is a singleton in its sample. The chain links TRBV18 to TRBJ2-6; D is uncertain. CDR3 size: 19 residues. The V and J ends lost 2 bases and 1 base respectively, with 18 bases between them. Germline V lookup: CDR1 KGHSH, CDR2 LQKENI. CDR3 nucleotides: TGTGCCAGCTCACCAATCTCTGCAGGATCGCTGTCTGGGGCCAACGTCCTGACTTTC. It codes for CASSPISAGSLSGANVLTF.

The sample holds one count of this clone. The chain joins TRBV18 to TRBJ1-1, with D unresolved. Looked up from germline, CDR1 is KGHSH and CDR2 is LQKENI. V lost 4 bases, J lost 0 bases, and 15 bases lay in between. The CDR3 contains 16 residues. CDR3 nucleotide sequence: TGTGCCAGCTCACGCAATCATCAGACACTGAACACTGAAGCTTTCTTT. Amino acids: CASSRNHQTLNTEAFF.

The chain joins TRBV5-4 to TRBJ1-2; weak D call: TRBD1 (6 bases). With 3 bases removed from V and 5 bases from J, the gap between germline ends came to 11 bases. This CDR3 comprises 13 residues. Germline values: CDR1 SGHNT, CDR2 YYREEE (reference sequence). CDR3 in amino acids: CASSSTGPYGYTF. CDR3 sequence (DNA): TGTGCCAGCAGCTCGACAGGTCCATATGGCTACACCTTC.

This chain uses TRBV19 with TRBJ1-2; D may be TRBD1 (5 bases). The CDR3 has 11 residues. Germline V gene sequence: CDR1 LNHDA, CDR2 SQIVND (reference sequence). The V end was cut by 6 bases, the J end by 4 bases, with 6 bases between. The CDR3 DNA sequence: TGTGCCAGTAGCGACAGCTATGGCTACACCTTC. This gives the protein CASSDSYGYTF.

The chain recombines TRBV7-9 with TRBJ1-1; D gene unclear. From germline, CDR1 is SEHNR and CDR2 FQNEAQ (reference sequence). This CDR3 is 13 amino acids long. Trimming shortened V by 6 bases and J by 3 bases, and 11 bases separated the two germline ends. The CDR3 spells CASSPNRDTEAFF. The CDR3 DNA sequence: TGTGCCAGCAGTCCAAACCGGGACACTGAAGCTTTCTTT.

J is TRBJ2-3 and V is TRBV2; D not certain. V was trimmed by 8 bases and J by 3 bases, leaving 3 bases between them. This CDR3 comprises 10 residues. Germline V gene data show CDR1 as SNHLY and CDR2 as FYNNEI. The CDR3 spells CASHTDTQYF. CDR3 nucleotides: TGTGCCAGCCATACAGATACGCAGTATTTT.

The chain has TRBV19 and TRBJ1-3; no clear D gene. The CDR3 totals 14 residues. The V gene's germline CDR1 is LNHDA and CDR2 SQIVND (reference sequence). The germline V and J ends were trimmed by 6 bases and 4 bases, with 13 bases remaining between them. Here the CDR3 reads CASSATREGNTIYF. CDR3 DNA sequence: TGTGCCAGTAGCGCTACCCGAGAGGGAAACACCATATATTTT.

The CDR3 nucleotides are TGTGCCAGCAGCAAAACAGGGGTCGGAGAGACCCAGTACTTC. Protein sequence: CASSKTGVGETQYF. V usage is TRBV7-3 and J usage is TRBJ2-5, with TRBD1 identical over 7 bases. The junction had 7 bases not matched to a gene; V was cut back by 5 bases and J by 4 bases. Germline loops: CDR1 SGHTA, CDR2 FQGTGA. The length of the CDR3 is 14 residues.

This clone was found once. The gene calls are TRBV12-2 and TRBJ1-5. TRBV12-2 is an annotated pseudogene. This CDR3 is 17 amino acids long. CDR3: CASRLEYPTRGNQPQHF. The CDR3 DNA is TGTGCAAGTCGCTTAGAGTATCCCACCCGGGGCAATCAGCCCCAGCATTTT.

V is TRBV11-2 and J is TRBJ1-1; no definite D call. Germline loops: CDR1 SGHAT, CDR2 FQNNGV. V was clipped by 5 bases and J by 2 bases, with 12 bases between them. The CDR3 has 14 residues. CDR3 region: CASSLREINTEAFF. CDR3 nucleotide sequence: TGTGCCAGCAGCCTAAGAGAGATCAACACTGAAGCTTTCTTT.

Judged by abundance, this clone is medium-sized (0.01 to 0.1%). The chain links TRBV7-6 to TRBJ1-2, with a weak D call TRBD1 (6 bases). V lost 5 bases and J lost 4, with 14 bases in between. The CDR3 is made up of 14 amino acids. Per germline, CDR1 SGHVS and CDR2 FNYEAQ. CDR3 in amino acids: CASSPLDRIYGYTF. The CDR3 DNA reads as TGTGCCAGCAGCCCACTCGACAGGATCTATGGCTACACCTTC.

This sequence joins TRBV7-9 and TRBJ2-2; D unresolved. Per germline, CDR1 SEHNR and CDR2 FQNEAQ (reference sequence). The ends were cut back, 4 bases at V and 6 bases at J, with 18 bases in the middle. The CDR3 has 16 residues. Here the CDR3 reads CASSYYILRTSGELFF. The CDR3 region has the DNA TGTGCCAGCAGCTATTACATCCTTCGTACGTCCGGGGAGCTGTTTTTT.

The chain recombines TRBV29-1 with TRBJ2-7; 7 bases match TRBD1. From germline, CDR1 is SQVTM and CDR2 ANQGSEA. J lost 13 bases, V lost 7 bases, and 13 bases had no gene match. This CDR3 is built from 11 residues. CDR3 in DNA: TGCAGCGCTACCTCCAGGGGGACACCCTACTTC. It encodes CSATSRGTPYF.

This sequence joins TRBV27 and TRBJ1-5; D is ambiguous. V shed 2 bases and J shed 2 bases, with 19 bases lying between them. This CDR3 comprises 18 residues. The V gene's germline CDR1 is MNHEY and CDR2 SMNVEV (reference sequence). The CDR3 sequence: CASSLVGWPEICNQPQHF. CDR3 DNA: TGTGCCAGCAGTTTAGTCGGTTGGCCGGAGATTTGCAATCAGCCCCAGCATTTT.